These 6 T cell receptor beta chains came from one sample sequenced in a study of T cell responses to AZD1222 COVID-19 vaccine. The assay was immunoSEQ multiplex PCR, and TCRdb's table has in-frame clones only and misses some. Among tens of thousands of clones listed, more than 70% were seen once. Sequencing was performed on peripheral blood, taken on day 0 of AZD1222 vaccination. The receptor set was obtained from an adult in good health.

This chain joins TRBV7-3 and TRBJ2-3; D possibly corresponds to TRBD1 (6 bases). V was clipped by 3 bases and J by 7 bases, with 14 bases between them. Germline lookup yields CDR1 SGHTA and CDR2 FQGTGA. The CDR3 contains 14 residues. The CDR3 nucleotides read TGTGCCAGCAGCTTCCCTGGACAGTCCAATACGCAGTATTTT. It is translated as CASSFPGQSNTQYF.

CDR3 coding DNA: TGTGCCAGCAGTGAAGGGGGCTTCTCCTACAATGAGCAGTTCTTC. Translated: CASSEGGFSYNEQFF. V usage is TRBV6-1 and J usage is TRBJ2-1; possible D gene TRBD1, 5 bases. The CDR3 consists of 15 residues. In germline, CDR1 is MNHNS, CDR2 SASEGT. Trimming shortened V by 1 base and J by 0 bases, and 7 bases separated the two germline ends.

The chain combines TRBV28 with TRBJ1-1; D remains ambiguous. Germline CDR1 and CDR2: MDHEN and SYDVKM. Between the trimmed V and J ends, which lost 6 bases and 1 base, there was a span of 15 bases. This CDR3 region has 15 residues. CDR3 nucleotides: TGTGCCAGCAGACCGGGAGGGCAGTCGAACACTGAAGCTTTCTTT. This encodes CASRPGGQSNTEAFF.

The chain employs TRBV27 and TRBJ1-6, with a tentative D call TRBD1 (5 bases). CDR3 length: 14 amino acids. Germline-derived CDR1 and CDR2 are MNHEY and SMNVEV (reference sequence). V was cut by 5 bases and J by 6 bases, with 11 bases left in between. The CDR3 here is CASSTWGGNSPLHF. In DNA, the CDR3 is TGTGCCAGCAGTACTTGGGGGGGTAATTCACCCCTCCACTTT.

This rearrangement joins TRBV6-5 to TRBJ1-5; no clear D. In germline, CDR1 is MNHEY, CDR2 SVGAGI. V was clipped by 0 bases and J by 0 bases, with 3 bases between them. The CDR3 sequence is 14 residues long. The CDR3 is CASSYSFSNQPQHF. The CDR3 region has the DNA TGTGCCAGCAGTTACTCGTTTAGCAATCAGCCCCAGCATTTT.

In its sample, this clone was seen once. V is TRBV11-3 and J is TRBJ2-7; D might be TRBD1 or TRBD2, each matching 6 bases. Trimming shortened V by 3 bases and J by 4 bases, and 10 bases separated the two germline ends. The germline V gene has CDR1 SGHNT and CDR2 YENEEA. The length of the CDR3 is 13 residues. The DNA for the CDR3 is TGTGCCAGCAGCTTTGAGGGGGGATACGAGCAGTACTTC. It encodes CASSFEGGYEQYF.